These 17 T cell receptor beta chains were sequenced from one sample in a study of T cells in Graves' hyperthyroidism and ophthalmopathy. Amplified regions were TCR beta CDR3 sequences from RNA transcripts. Using the HTBI primer set, a first-round RT-PCR was run on the TCR CDR3. TCRdb analysed the multiplex PCR reads with MiXCR anew, one entry per CDR3 protein. The table lists about 300,000 distinct CDR3 sequences, around 15% of them singletons. Input material: blood. All receptors come from a woman between 40 and 55 years old with Graves' hyperthyroidism.

In its sample, this clonotype was seen many times. CDR3: CASSLSTYQPQHF. Here the CDR3 DNA reads TGTGCCAGCAGTTTAAGTACCTATCAGCCCCAGCATTTT. The chain joins TRBV12-3 or TRBV12-4 to TRBJ1-5; D is unresolved. V dropped 2 bases and J dropped 5 bases, with 7 bases sitting between them. The CDR3 is 13 amino acids.

At least ten counts were recorded for this clonotype. This CDR3 is CASTPSLTVGGTQYF. For the CDR3, the DNA is TGTGCCAGCACACCCTCTCTCACAGTGGGAGGGACCCAGTACTTC. V is TRBV28 and J is TRBJ2-5; TRBD2 might be the D (6 bases). The CDR3 runs 15 residues. The germline V gene encodes CDR1 MDHEN and CDR2 SYDVKM. The germline V and J ends were trimmed by 7 bases and 7 bases, with 22 bases remaining between them.

This clonotype showed up many times. The genes are TRBV6-1 and TRBJ2-2; TRBD1 matches at 9 bases. The CDR3 is 14 residues long. V dropped 6 bases and J dropped 7; count of bases not matched to a gene: 6. Germline loops: CDR1 MNHNS, CDR2 SASEGT. CDR3 protein: CASSPGQGHGELFF. DNA for the CDR3: TGTGCCAGCAGCCCGGGACAGGGCCACGGGGAGCTGTTTTTT.

This clonotype has a count of ten or more. This CDR3 is CASSLGPAGTEAFF. Written as DNA, the CDR3 is TGTGCCAGCAGTTTAGGGCCCGCCGGCACTGAAGCTTTCTTT. The rearrangement uses TRBV27 and TRBJ1-1, with D unresolved. Germline CDR1 is MNHEY and CDR2 is SMNVEV (reference sequence). V dropped 2 bases and J dropped 4 bases, with 11 bases sitting between them. This CDR3 is built from 14 residues.

At least ten counts were recorded for this clonotype. This chain connects TRBV20-1 to TRBJ2-7; D tentatively fits TRBD1 or TRBD2 (5 bases each). This CDR3 has 13 amino acids. Germline lookup yields CDR1 DFQATT and CDR2 SNEGSKA (reference sequence). Trimming pared 3 bases from V and 3 bases from J, leaving 12 bases between. CDR3 sequence: CSASRGASYEQYF. CDR3 sequence (DNA): TGCAGTGCTAGTAGGGGAGCCAGCTACGAGCAGTACTTC.

This clonotype was seen a few times. The chain joins TRBV5-1 to TRBJ1-1; 8 bases are shared with TRBD1. J lost 10 bases, V lost 0 bases, and 14 bases had no gene match. The germline V gene has CDR1 SGHRS and CDR2 YFSETQ. CDR3 length: 16 residues. The CDR3 region has the DNA TGCGCCAGCAGCTTGGCCCTTTCAGGGGGCAACCTGGGAGCTTTCTTT. Translated, it gives CASSLALSGGNLGAFF.

This clonotype has ten or more counts. The V call is TRBV27, the J call TRBJ1-2; D uncertain. Trimming stripped 7 bases from V and 4 bases from J, with 13 bases between. Germline CDR1 is MNHEY and CDR2 is SMNVEV (reference sequence). The CDR3 runs to 13 residues. CDR3 coding DNA: TGTGCCAGCACTAACCACCGAGGCTATGGCTACACCTTC. Amino acid sequence: CASTNHRGYGYTF.

This clonotype showed up many times. V gene TRBV12-3 or TRBV12-4 combines with J gene TRBJ1-2; 7 bases match TRBD1. J gave up 8 bases and V 5 bases, and 14 bases lay outside the gene matches. The CDR3 extends over 15 amino acids. The CDR3, as DNA: TGTGCCAGCAGTCAAACAGAAGTGGGACAGCGCGGCTACACCTTC. This translates into CASSQTEVGQRGYTF.

The V call is TRBV5-4, the J call TRBJ2-2; 12 bases fit TRBD2. Germline V CDR1 and CDR2: SGHNT, YYREEE (reference sequence). This CDR3 region has 17 residues. V was clipped by 3 bases and J by 2 bases; unmatched bases: 5. The CDR3 DNA is TGTGCCAGCAGCTCAGGACTAGCGGGAAACAACACCGGGGAGCTGTTTTTT. Its protein product is CASSSGLAGNNTGELFF. The entire variable domain, with the rest obtained from reference TRBV5-4 and TRBJ2-2, is as follows: ETGVTQSPTHLIKTRGQQVTLRCSSQSGHNTVSWYQQALGQGPQFIFQYYREEENGRGNFPPRFSGLQFPNYSSELNVNALELDDSALYLCASSSGLAGNNTGELFFGEGSRLTVL.

This clonotype occurred a few times. The gene calls are TRBV12-3 or TRBV12-4 and TRBJ2-1; TRBD2 aligns across 9 bases. Trimming at V came to 3 bases and at J to 8 bases, leaving 5 bases not matched to a gene. The CDR3 has 14 amino acids. This CDR3 is CASSLLAGRYEQFF. The CDR3 DNA follows: TGTGCCAGCAGTTTGCTAGCGGGAAGGTATGAGCAGTTCTTC.

This clonotype was seen a single time. The chain carries TRBV28 and TRBJ2-3; no clear D gene. The germline V and J ends were trimmed by 5 bases and 4 bases, with 19 bases remaining between them. Germline CDR1 MDHEN, CDR2 SYDVKM. The CDR3 spans 16 residues. CDR3 in amino acids: CASSPTHSRPSDTQYF. CDR3 bases: TGTGCCAGCAGTCCCACCCATAGCCGCCCCTCAGATACGCAGTATTTT.

The chain links TRBV4-2 to TRBJ1-4; D is unclear. V lost 3 bases and J lost 4, with 9 bases in between. The CDR3 is 14 residues long. CDR1 and CDR2 (germline): LGHNA, YNFKEQ. CDR3 nucleotides: TGTGCCAGCAGCCATACACTGTTTAATGAAAAACTGTTTTTT. Its translation: CASSHTLFNEKLFF.

The rearrangement uses TRBV7-9 and TRBJ1-3; perhaps TRBD1 as D (6 bases). This CDR3 contains 16 residues. Per the germline V gene, CDR1 is SEHNR and CDR2 is FQNEAQ (reference sequence). V shed 0 bases and J shed 1 base, with 10 bases lying between them. The CDR3 DNA reads as TGTGCCAGCAGCTTAGCGGGGGCGACGTCTGGAAACACCATATATTTT. Amino acids: CASSLAGATSGNTIYF.

This clonotype was detected many times. The V call is TRBV18, the J call TRBJ1-4; 8 bases line up with TRBD1. The junction had 4 bases not matched to a gene; V was cut back by 5 bases and J by 2 bases. The CDR3 has 15 amino acids. CDR1 is KGHSH, CDR2 LQKENI, per germline. The CDR3: CASSSRTGTNEKLFF. The CDR3 coding sequence is TGTGCCAGCTCATCTCGGACAGGGACTAATGAAAAACTGTTTTTT.

Points on this clonotype: A read error may account for a junction end that differs from germline. This rearrangement joins TRBV12-3 or TRBV12-4 to TRBJ1-5, with D maybe TRBD1 (6 bases). CDR3 length: 14 residues. DNA of the CDR3: TGCGCCAGCAGGTGGACAGATAGCAATCAGCCCCAGCATTTT. Its translation is CASRWTDSNQPQHF.

This clonotype has ten or more counts. The chain couples TRBV7-8 to TRBJ1-2; 8 bases match TRBD1. J gave up 4 bases and V 4 bases, and 14 bases lay outside the gene matches. Germline V gene lookup returns CDR1 SGHVS and CDR2 FQNEAQ. The CDR3 totals 17 residues. The CDR3 sequence: CASSYGRRRQGTYGYTF. The CDR3 DNA is TGTGCCAGCAGCTACGGCCGTAGGAGACAGGGGACCTATGGCTACACCTTC. The full variable domain, rest sourced from reference TRBV7-8 and TRBJ1-2, is GAGVSQSPRYKVAKRGQDVALRCDPISGHVSLFWYQQALGQGPEFLTYFQNEAQLDKSGLPSDRFFAERPEGSVSTLKIQRTQQEDSAVYLCASSYGRRRQGTYGYTFGSGTRLTVV.

This clonotype was counted at least ten times. The chain combines TRBV3-1 with TRBJ1-2; TRBD1 might be the D (6 bases). V lost 6 bases, J lost 1 base, and 12 bases lay in between. The CDR3 is made up of 14 amino acids. The germline CDR1 and CDR2 sequences are LGHDT and YNNKEL (reference sequence). The chain's CDR3 is CASRPGEYNYGYTF. The CDR3 coding sequence is TGTGCCAGCAGACCAGGGGAGTATAACTATGGCTACACCTTC.